The 5 T cell receptor beta chains below come from one sample, sequenced in a study of PD-1 blockade in classical Hodgkin lymphoma. Measured with immunoSEQ multiplex PCR; TCRdb has only the in-frame clones, and not every one. The table includes more than 4,500 clones, 63% detected once. All trial patients relapsed after autologous stem cell transplantation. The source material was peripheral blood mononuclear cells (PBMCs), sampled at baseline. These receptors came from a human donor with classical Hodgkin lymphoma.

This clone was observed a single time. The chain links TRBV11-2 to TRBJ1-2; D may be TRBD1 (6 bases). The germline V gene has CDR1 SGHAT and CDR2 FQNNGV. The CDR3 is made up of 15 amino acids. With 2 bases removed from V and 4 bases from J, the gap between germline ends came to 14 bases. This CDR3 reads CASSLLDRLGYGYTF. CDR3 bases: TGTGCCAGCAGCTTACTTGACAGGTTGGGCTATGGCTACACCTTC.

A few counts support this clone. V is TRBV28 and J is TRBJ1-2; 7 bases agree with TRBD1. V was pared by 5 bases and J by 8 bases, with 11 bases of the junction left unmatched. The CDR3 spans 14 residues. The V gene's germline CDR1 is MDHEN and CDR2 SYDVKM. The CDR3 spells CASSLLSDRQGYTF. The CDR3 DNA reads TGTGCCAGCAGTCTATTATCGGACAGGCAAGGCTACACCTTC.

This clone has a handful of counts. This chain links TRBV6-1 with TRBJ1-4; TRBD1 is a possible D gene (6 bases). V lost 6 bases and J 0 bases, leaving 8 bases between the germline ends. CDR1 is MNHNS, CDR2 SASEGT, per germline. There are 14 residues in the CDR3. CDR3 protein: CASRTGATNEKLFF. The CDR3 bases are TGTGCCAGCAGGACAGGTGCAACTAATGAAAAACTGTTTTTT.

This chain uses TRBV5-4 with TRBJ1-4, with D possibly being TRBD1 (5 bases). CDR1 and CDR2 (germline): SGHNT, YYREEE (reference sequence). The CDR3 covers 13 residues. Trimming stripped 5 bases from V and 7 bases from J, with 12 bases between. In nucleotides, the CDR3 is TGTGCCAGCAGTTTGCAGGGTGGTGAAAAACTGTTTTTT. Its protein is CASSLQGGEKLFF.

The rearrangement joins TRBV19 to TRBJ2-1, with TRBD2 matching over 9 bases. Germline assignment: CDR1 LNHDA and CDR2 SQIVND (reference sequence). Trimming at V came to 3 bases and at J to 5 bases, leaving 11 bases not matched to a gene. The CDR3 consists of 17 residues. CDR3: CASSIPSGNERDNEQFF. CDR3 sequence (DNA): TGTGCCAGTAGTATCCCTAGCGGGAACGAGAGGGACAATGAGCAGTTCTTC.